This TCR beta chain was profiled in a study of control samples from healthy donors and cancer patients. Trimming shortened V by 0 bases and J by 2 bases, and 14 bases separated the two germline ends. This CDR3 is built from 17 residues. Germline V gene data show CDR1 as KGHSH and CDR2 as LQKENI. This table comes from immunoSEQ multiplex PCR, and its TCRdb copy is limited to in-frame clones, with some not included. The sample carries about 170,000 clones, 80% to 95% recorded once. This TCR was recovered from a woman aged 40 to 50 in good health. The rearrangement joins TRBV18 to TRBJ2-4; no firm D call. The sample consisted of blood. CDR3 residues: CASSPPESQRTKNIQYF. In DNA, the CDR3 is TGTGCCAGCTCACCACCCGAGTCGCAGAGGACCAAAAACATTCAGTACTTC. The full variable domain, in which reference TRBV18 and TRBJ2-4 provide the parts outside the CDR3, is NAGVMQNPRHLVRRRGQEARLRCSPMKGHSHVYWYRQLPEEGLKFMVYLQKENIIDESGMPKERFSAEFPKEGPSILRIQQVVRGDSAAYFCASSPPESQRTKNIQYFGAGTRLSVL.